The 2 T cell receptor beta chains presented below share a single source sample, sequenced in a study of molecular identifiers for immune sequencing clone quantification. TCRdb used MiXCR to reprocess the PCR reads, holding one entry per CDR3 protein. The repertoire holds more than 450,000 distinct CDR3 sequences, with under 30% as singletons. Material for sequencing was naive CD8+ T cells from blood, with Jurkat cell RNA spiked in. Documented subset: FACS-sorted CD8+CD4-CCR7+CD45RA+ naive T cells. These receptors were collected from a human donor in good health. Some libraries in this study had Jurkat cell RNA spiked in.

This clonotype was detected a few times. This chain joins TRBV7-9 and TRBJ2-1; tentative D call: TRBD2 (8 bases). Trimming stripped 1 base from V and 10 bases from J, with 17 bases between. The CDR3 contains 15 residues. Germline-derived CDR1 and CDR2 are SEHNR and FQNEAQ (reference sequence). The CDR3 here is CASSLVPSGGGEQFF. The CDR3 nucleotides are TGTGCCAGCAGCTTAGTCCCCTCGGGAGGGGGCGAGCAGTTCTTC.

The V call is TRBV27, the J call TRBJ1-1; the D is unclear. The CDR3 consists of 13 residues. Germline CDR1 MNHEY, CDR2 SMNVEV (reference sequence). V was pared by 3 bases and J by 6 bases, with 11 bases between. For the CDR3, the DNA is TGTGCCAGCAGTTTTCTGGGCCCCTCTGAAGCTTTCTTT. This encodes CASSFLGPSEAFF.